The source of this T cell receptor (beta chain) is a study of identical twins. Regarding the study as a whole: Where beta out-of-frame sequences were concerned, excess twin sharing was weaker.

A single record per CDR3 protein comes from TCRdb applying MiXCR to the 5' RACE reads. Of approximately 1.8 million distinct CDR3 sequences listed, less than 35% were seen once; the top ten hold less than 0.35%. As to this clonotype: Its antigen is undetermined.

This CDR3 is 23 amino acids long. The V gene's germline CDR1 is MGHRA and CDR2 YSYEKL. V was shortened by 4 bases and J by 1 base, with 35 bases between the two germline ends. The clonotype comes from a newborn girl in good health. This sequence joins TRBV4-1 and TRBJ1-5; D might be TRBD1 (5 bases). The specimen was cord blood. The CDR3 region has the DNA TGCGCCAGCAGCCCTACAGGAGGGAGCCAGAACGGTGCCTCTTCATGGAGCAATCAGCCCCAGCATTTT. It translates to CASSPTGGSQNGASSWSNQPQHF.